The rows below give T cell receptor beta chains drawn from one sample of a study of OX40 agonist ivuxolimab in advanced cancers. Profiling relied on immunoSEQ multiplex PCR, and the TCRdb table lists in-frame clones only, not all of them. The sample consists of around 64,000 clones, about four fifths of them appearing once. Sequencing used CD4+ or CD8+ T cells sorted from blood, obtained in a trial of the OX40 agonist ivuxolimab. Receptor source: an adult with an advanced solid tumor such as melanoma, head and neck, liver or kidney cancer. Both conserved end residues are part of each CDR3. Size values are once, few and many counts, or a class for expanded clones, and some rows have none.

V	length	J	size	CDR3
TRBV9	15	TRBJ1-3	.	CASSVGGVSGNTIYF
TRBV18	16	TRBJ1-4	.	CASSPPPDSAYEKLFF
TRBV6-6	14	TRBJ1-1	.	CASSLLGGGTEAFF
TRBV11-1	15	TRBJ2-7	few	CASSLDWTGSYEQYF
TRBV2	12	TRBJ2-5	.	CASSRGYETQYF
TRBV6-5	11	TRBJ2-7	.	CASSSGFEQYF
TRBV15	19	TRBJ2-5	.	CATSRSTGQGRSRRETQYF
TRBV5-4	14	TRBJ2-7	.	CASRPKGGTYEQYF
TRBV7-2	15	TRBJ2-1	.	CASSLQGGEYNEQFF
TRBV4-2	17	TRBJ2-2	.	CASSQALGDPSTGELFF
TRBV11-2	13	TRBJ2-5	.	CASSLGVGETQYF
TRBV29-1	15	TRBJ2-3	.	CSVTPRTALGDTQYF
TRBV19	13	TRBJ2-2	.	CASNQGAGGELFF
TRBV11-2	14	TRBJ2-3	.	CASSPSTFTDTQYF
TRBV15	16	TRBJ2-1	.	CATSRGRGLSGNEQFF
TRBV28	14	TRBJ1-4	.	CASSLGQDSEKLFF
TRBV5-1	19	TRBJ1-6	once	CASSSKFYRDGTYNSPLHF
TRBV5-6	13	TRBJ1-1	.	CASSFFSGTEAFF
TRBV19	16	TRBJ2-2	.	CASSIGDSMNTGELFF
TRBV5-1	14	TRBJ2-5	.	CASSRDREGGTQYF
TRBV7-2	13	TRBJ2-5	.	CASRTQGQETQYF
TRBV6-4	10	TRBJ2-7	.	CATLLCEQYF
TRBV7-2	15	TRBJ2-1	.	CASSLGTGGLNEQFF
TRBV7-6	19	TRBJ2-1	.	CASSFGTSGGQSSYNEQFF
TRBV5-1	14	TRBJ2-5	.	CASRPVANQETQYF
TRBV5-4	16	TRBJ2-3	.	CASSVGGGAETDTQYF
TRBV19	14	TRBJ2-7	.	CASSNRDSGYEQYF
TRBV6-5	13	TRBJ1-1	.	CASIRAGGTEAFF
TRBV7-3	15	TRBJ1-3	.	CASSPEEDRRNTIYF
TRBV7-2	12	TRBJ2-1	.	CASSRYNNEQFF
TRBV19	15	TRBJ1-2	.	CASTLGTGANYGYTF
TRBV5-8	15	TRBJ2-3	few	CASSLYTDRTDTQYF
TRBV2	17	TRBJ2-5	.	CASTRIRGRAMVGTQYF
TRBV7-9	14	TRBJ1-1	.	CASSYQGQGTEAFF
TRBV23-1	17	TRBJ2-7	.	CASSQGLAGVSPYEQYF
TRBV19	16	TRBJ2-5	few	CASSRAVRGVRVTQYF
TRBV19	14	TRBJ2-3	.	CASSPAGTRITQYF
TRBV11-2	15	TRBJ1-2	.	CASSLAGQGHYGYTF
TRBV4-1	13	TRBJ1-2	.	CASSQGVPYGYTF
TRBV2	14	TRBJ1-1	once	CASSVTGLNTEAFF
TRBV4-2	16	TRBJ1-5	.	CASSQMSGDSNQPQHF
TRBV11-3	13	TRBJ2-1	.	CASSTGTLNEQFF
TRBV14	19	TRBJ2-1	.	CASSRFAAGGYSSYNEQFF
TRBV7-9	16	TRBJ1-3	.	CASSPGQGAAGNTIYF
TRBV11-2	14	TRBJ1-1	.	CASTLDGDNTEAFF
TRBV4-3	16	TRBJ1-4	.	CASSQESRGKSEKLFF
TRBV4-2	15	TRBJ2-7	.	CASSSRTGGVYEQYF
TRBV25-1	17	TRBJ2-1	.	CASSDASGGPRNNEQFF
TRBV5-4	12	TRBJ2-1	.	CASSPSGSQQFF
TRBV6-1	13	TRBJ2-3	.	CASRGTGTDTQYF
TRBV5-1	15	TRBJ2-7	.	CASSLFGTSTYEQYF